This entry is about one T cell receptor beta chain. The antigen is undetermined. These data originate in a study of post-analysis software for immune sequencing data. The trim removed 5 bases at V and 7 bases at J, leaving 13 bases unmatched. From germline, CDR1 is SQVTM and CDR2 ANQGSEA. The CDR3 is 15 amino acids. The TCR beta cDNA libraries contained unique molecular identifiers. TCRdb independently ran MiXCR on the PCR reads; one entry per CDR3 protein. This table has roughly 670,000 distinct CDR3 sequences, approximately 59% appearing once. Broader study findings: In patients, four to six TRBV segments were more frequent than in controls, with TRBV5-6, TRBV5-1 and TRBV20-1 among them. Comparison with controls showed significantly lower normalized Chao1 diversity in multiple sclerosis patients. Strong co-clustering by F measure was evident for samples that had been prepared in the same batch.

Sequencing was carried out using blood. The V and J genes are TRBV29-1 and TRBJ1-4, with TRBD1 matching 7 bases. The sequence was collected from a girl aged 2-10 years with multiple sclerosis. CDR3 DNA: TGCAGCGTTTCTACCGCCGGGACAGAAGGTGAAAAACTGTTTTTT. This sequence encodes CSVSTAGTEGEKLFF. The full variable domain, with the rest looked up from reference TRBV29-1 and TRBJ1-4, is SAVISQKPSRDICQRGTSLTIQCQVDSQVTMMFWYRQQPGQSLTLIATANQGSEATYESGFVIDKFPISRPNLTFSTLTVSNMSPEDSSIYLCSVSTAGTEGEKLFFGSGTQLSVL.